The clone carrying this T cell receptor (beta chain) has a handful of counts. These data come from a study of blood T cells in healthy people across ages. A second PCR, run for about 6 to 12 cycles, used a sample-barcoded 5' primer plus a J-beta primer mix. TCRdb reprocessed the 5' RACE reads via MiXCR and lists one record per CDR3 protein. The sample shows about 800,000 distinct CDR3 sequences, 20% to 25% of them seen only once. This CDR3 spans 17 amino acids. With 0 bases removed from V and 0 bases from J, the gap between germline ends came to 12 bases. Germline CDR1 is SGHRS and CDR2 is YFSETQ. These data were also reused for a study on T cells of mothers and their children.

Sequenced input: blood. This TCR came from a boy younger than 18 in good health. V is TRBV5-1 and J is TRBJ1-4; weak D call: TRBD1 (5 bases). The CDR3 here is CASSLAWGPATNEKLFF. As DNA, the CDR3 is TGCGCCAGCAGCTTGGCCTGGGGCCCCGCAACTAATGAAAAACTGTTTTTT.